This TCR beta chain was sequenced during a study of T cell repertoires in ileal Crohn's disease. Points from the study as a whole: Clonality above 26.8% at surgery always came with endoscopic recurrence.

Comments on this clone: As yet, its antigen is unknown.

Assay: immunoSEQ multiplex PCR; the TCRdb copy retains only in-frame clones and omits some. Of fewer than 6,000 clones listed, about 80% are singletons. Time point in this sample: inflamed ileum from the surgical specimen. This CDR3 region has 15 residues. CDR1 and CDR2 from the germline V gene are MDHEN and SYDVKM. V dropped 6 bases and J dropped 0 bases, with 11 bases sitting between them. The clonotype originates from an adult with Crohn's disease. Source material: ileal tissue. V gene TRBV28 combines with J gene TRBJ2-2, with D perhaps TRBD1 (6 bases). The CDR3 here is CASRYDRTNTGELFF. The CDR3 DNA reads TGTGCCAGCAGGTATGACAGGACGAACACCGGGGAGCTGTTTTTT.